Listed below are T cell receptor beta chains from one sample, sequenced in a study of CXCR3-negative and CXCR3-positive naive CD8 T cells. TCRdb reprocessed the 5' RACE reads, keeping one entry per CDR3 protein, no DNA. This sample's clone table lists some 120,000 distinct CDR3 sequences. Sample: naive CXCR3+ CD8+ T cells from blood. These receptors were taken from a human donor in good health. Some clones in this sample may be carry-over from other donors' samples. Both conserved end residues are part of each CDR3.

TRBJ2-5 TRBV25-1 CASSHLGGDQETQYF
TRBJ2-1 TRBV7-9 CASSLPTLDGGEQFF
TRBJ2-2 TRBV2 CASRHGTGGNTGELFF
TRBJ2-1 TRBV12-3/TRBV12-4 CASSSTNEPNNEQFF
TRBJ1-1 TRBV4-1 CASSQVRGTEAFF
TRBJ1-4 TRBV12-3/TRBV12-4 CASSLSPAGTNEKLFF
TRBJ2-1 TRBV7-8 CASSPGGGGGYNEQFF
TRBJ2-7 TRBV20-1 CSASRQLVYEQYF
TRBJ1-4 TRBV30 CAWNVGDTNEKLFF
TRBJ2-3 TRBV3-1 CASSQGRYTDTQYF
TRBJ1-1 TRBV30 CAWSVHGNTEAFF
TRBJ2-2 TRBV20-1 CSARGPTNTGELFF
TRBJ2-7 TRBV29-1 CSVVGGINSYEQYF
TRBJ2-7 TRBV7-9 CASSPGQRAGVYEQYF
TRBJ2-7 TRBV30 CAWRQGFDEQYF
TRBJ1-2 TRBV29-1 CSVAAQTDNYGYTF
TRBJ2-1 TRBV7-9 CASSTGLAGGPYNEQFF
TRBJ2-7 TRBV6-2/TRBV6-3 CASSYSIQRGSSYEQYF
TRBJ2-3 TRBV28 CASSSFPDTQYF
TRBJ2-7 TRBV29-1 CSFRGPSSYEQYF
TRBJ1-2 TRBV7-9 CASSLGGTDYGYTF
TRBJ2-1 TRBV4-2 CASSQELAANNEQFF
TRBJ1-1 TRBV7-9 CASSSPGGTEAFF
TRBJ1-5 TRBV29-1 CSVTVGAGQPQHF
TRBJ2-3 TRBV12-3/TRBV12-4 CASSSKLDGDTQYF
TRBJ2-5 TRBV6-2/TRBV6-3 CASSLSGGETQYF
TRBJ1-5 TRBV29-1 CSVASGGHQPQHF
TRBJ1-4 TRBV5-5 CASSLGETTNEKLFF
TRBJ2-3 TRBV4-1 CASRGLAASTDTQYF
TRBJ2-3 TRBV13 CASTAGATTDTQYF
TRBJ2-7 TRBV29-1 CSVDISGSYEQYF
TRBJ1-2 TRBV7-9 CASSPWRGTTYGYTF
TRBJ2-1 TRBV20-1 CSAEAWHKVSNEQFF
TRBJ1-4 TRBV5-6 CASSLNEGKLFF
TRBJ2-1 TRBV27 CASSIDRRDEQFF
TRBJ2-1 TRBV25-1 CASSEIGYNEQFF
TRBJ2-1 TRBV7-9 CASSWLAESSYNEQFF
TRBJ1-2 TRBV27 CASSSRDTHYGYTF
TRBJ1-3 TRBV6-2/TRBV6-3 CASSKRTIGLENTIYF
TRBJ1-2 TRBV5-6 CASSFLGDRTLYGYTF
TRBJ2-3 TRBV2 CASSEEWGPDTQYF
TRBJ2-5 TRBV7-9 CASSLAEPERRVQYF
TRBJ2-1 TRBV15 CATSILSPGDNEQFF
TRBJ2-1 TRBV29-1 CRGGQGNEQFF
TRBJ2-1 TRBV15 CATSRDVRNEQFF
TRBJ1-2 TRBV30 CAWRWQTMYGYTF
TRBJ2-7 TRBV5-5 CASSLTGGLYEQYF
TRBJ2-7 TRBV4-1 CASSQGPRSYEQYF
TRBJ2-3 TRBV13 CASSSNGDGPDTQYF
TRBJ1-2 TRBV4-3 CASSQDRTTGYGYTF
TRBJ2-1 TRBV10-3 CATQDKIYNEQFF
TRBJ2-1 TRBV15 CATSTSQGPSYNEQFF
TRBJ2-2 TRBV5-1 CASSRTSGNTGELFF
TRBJ1-4 TRBV7-2 CASSFPSDSSNEKLFF
TRBJ1-2 TRBV9 CASSVVPGGGLEGYTF